The 5 T cell receptor beta chains presented below share a single source sample, sequenced in a study of cytotoxic CD8 clonotypes in ibrutinib-treated CLL. Data came from immunoSEQ multiplex PCR; TCRdb stores just in-frame clones and leaves some out. The repertoire holds roughly 51,000 clones, with about half as singletons. Sequencing was performed on PBMCs, taken after 12 months of ibrutinib treatment. The receptors here all came from a human donor with chronic lymphocytic leukemia.

J is TRBJ1-2 and V is TRBV7-2; D may be TRBD1 (5 bases). The CDR3 has 13 amino acids. Trimming took 3 bases from V and 7 from J, leaving 12 bases between them. CDR1 and CDR2 from the germline V gene are SGHTA and FQGNSA. The CDR3 DNA follows: TGTGCCAGCAGCTTTGGGGGAATGGGTGGCTACACCTTC. Amino acids: CASSFGGMGGYTF.

The V and J genes are TRBV27 and TRBJ1-6; D is unresolved. The V end lost 4 bases, the J end lost 0 bases, and 7 bases lay between the germline ends. The CDR3 runs 15 residues. Germline V gene sequence: CDR1 MNHEY, CDR2 SMNVEV (reference sequence). CDR3 nucleotide sequence: TGTGCCAGCAGTTATGAGAGCTCCTATAATTCACCCCTCCACTTT. Translating gives CASSYESSYNSPLHF.

The chain joins TRBV5-1 to TRBJ2-2; D unclear. This CDR3 spans 14 amino acids. Looked up from germline, CDR1 is SGHRS and CDR2 is YFSETQ. The V gene lost 2 bases and the J gene lost 3 bases, with 8 bases spanning the gap. DNA of the CDR3: TGCGCCAGCAGCTTCGTCCGAGACACCGGGGAGCTGTTTTTT. It codes for CASSFVRDTGELFF. The full variable domain, its missing parts supplied by reference TRBV5-1 and TRBJ2-2, is KAGVTQTPRYLIKTRGQQVTLSCSPISGHRSVSWYQQTPGQGLQFLFEYFSETQRNKGNFPGRFSGRQFSNSRSEMNVSTLELGDSALYLCASSFVRDTGELFFGEGSRLTVL.

The chain links TRBV6-1 to TRBJ2-5; tentative D call: TRBD1 (6 bases). The CDR3 is 13 amino acids. The germline V and J ends were trimmed by 10 bases and 4 bases, with 16 bases remaining between them. CDR1 MNHNS and CDR2 SASEGT come from the germline V gene. CDR3 bases: TGTGCCACGGACAGTCATCGGGGAGAGACCCAGTACTTC. Translating gives CATDSHRGETQYF.

This chain joins TRBV5-1 and TRBJ2-1; possibly TRBD1 for D (5 bases). V was pared by 4 bases and J by 0 bases, with 11 bases between. The CDR3 spans 15 residues. Germline V CDR1 and CDR2: SGHRS, YFSETQ. The CDR3 sequence: CASSVRQSSYNEQFF. The CDR3 coding sequence is TGCGCCAGCAGCGTCCGACAGAGCTCCTACAATGAGCAGTTCTTC. Variable domain in full (rest from reference TRBV5-1 and TRBJ2-1): KAGVTQTPRYLIKTRGQQVTLSCSPISGHRSVSWYQQTPGQGLQFLFEYFSETQRNKGNFPGRFSGRQFSNSRSEMNVSTLELGDSALYLCASSVRQSSYNEQFFGPGTRLTVL.